This is a list of T cell receptor beta chains from one sample in a study of CD8 T cells in ankylosing spondylitis. TCRdb called the 5' RACE reads again in MiXCR, with one record for every CDR3 protein. The sample yields 200,000 or so distinct CDR3 sequences, 13% seen once. Sequencing was done on a sample of blood, either unsorted or a sorted T cell fraction (not recorded which). The receptors stem from a female donor with ankylosing spondylitis or in good health (not recorded which). CDR3s include the opening cysteine and the closing phenylalanine or tryptophan. A D gene is named only where the DNA matches it firmly. Not every row has a clone size; where given, it reads once, few, many or a size class.

CDR3 length	V gene	clone size	D gene	J gene	CDR3 DNA	CDR3 protein
15	TRBV11-2	few	TRBD1	TRBJ2-7	TGTGCCAGCAGCTCGCTATGGGACAGCTCCTACGAGCAGTACTTC	CASSSLWDSSYEQYF
14	TRBV7-9	-	TRBD1	TRBJ2-3	TGTGCCCTCGGACAGGGGTGGCCGTCAGATACGCAGTATTTT	CALGQGWPSDTQYF
15	TRBV20-1	few	-	TRBJ2-7	TGCAGTGCTAGTTACGGGGCTCCAAACCACCGCGAGCAGTACTTC	CSASYGAPNHREQYF
14	TRBV11-1	many	-	TRBJ2-2	TGTGCCAGCAGCTTTAACAGGGTGTCCGGGGAGCTGTTTTTT	CASSFNRVSGELFF
15	TRBV5-5	many	TRBD1	TRBJ1-1	TGTGCCAGCAGCTCCTTCGGGACAGGGGGCACTGAAGCTTTCTTT	CASSSFGTGGTEAFF
17	TRBV29-1	-	TRBD1	TRBJ2-2	TGCAGCGTTCGGAGCCGACTAGGACAGGGAAACACCGGGGAGCTGTTTTTT	CSVRSRLGQGNTGELFF
14	TRBV3-1	few	-	TRBJ1-5	TGTGCCAGCAGCCAATCCAGTATCAATCAGCCCCAGCATTTT	CASSQSSINQPQHF
14	TRBV2	many	TRBD1	TRBJ1-1	TGTGCCAGCGGGACAGGCCTTCTGGATACTGAAGCTTTCTTT	CASGTGLLDTEAFF
16	TRBV28	-	-	TRBJ1-5	TGTGCCAGCAGTTTATTAGAGGGAAAAAGCAATCAGCCCCAGCATTTT	CASSLLEGKSNQPQHF
16	TRBV6-5	few	-	TRBJ1-1	TGTGCCAGCAGTTACTCTTCGACACCTCCCGGTGATGAAGCTTTCTTT	CASSYSSTPPGDEAFF
14	TRBV12-3/TRBV12-4	-	-	TRBJ1-4	TGTGCCAGCAGAGGATCCGAGGCTAATGAAAAACTGTTTTTT	CASRGSEANEKLFF